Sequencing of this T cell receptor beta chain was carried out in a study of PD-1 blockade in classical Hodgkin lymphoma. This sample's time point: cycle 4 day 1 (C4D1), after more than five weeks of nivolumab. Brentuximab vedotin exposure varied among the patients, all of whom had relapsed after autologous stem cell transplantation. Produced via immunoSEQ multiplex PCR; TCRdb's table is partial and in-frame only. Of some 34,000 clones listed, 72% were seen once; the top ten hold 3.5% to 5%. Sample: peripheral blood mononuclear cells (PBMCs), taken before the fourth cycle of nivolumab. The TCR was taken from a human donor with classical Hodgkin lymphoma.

The CDR3, as DNA: TGTGCCAGCAGCTTAGAGGGGGGGTTCACTGAAGCTTTCTTT. Encoded protein: CASSLEGGFTEAFF. This sequence joins TRBV7-9 and TRBJ1-1; D perhaps matches TRBD1 (6 bases). Germline V gene data show CDR1 as SEHNR and CDR2 as FQNEAQ (reference sequence). The ends were cut back, 1 base at V and 4 bases at J, with 10 bases in the middle. The length of the CDR3 is 14 residues. The whole variable domain, filled in from reference TRBV7-9 and TRBJ1-1, reads DTGVSQNPRHKITKRGQNVTFRCDPISEHNRLYWYRQTLGQGPEFLTYFQNEAQLEKSRLLSDRFSAERPKGSFSTLEIQRTEQGDSAMYLCASSLEGGFTEAFFGQGTRLTVV.